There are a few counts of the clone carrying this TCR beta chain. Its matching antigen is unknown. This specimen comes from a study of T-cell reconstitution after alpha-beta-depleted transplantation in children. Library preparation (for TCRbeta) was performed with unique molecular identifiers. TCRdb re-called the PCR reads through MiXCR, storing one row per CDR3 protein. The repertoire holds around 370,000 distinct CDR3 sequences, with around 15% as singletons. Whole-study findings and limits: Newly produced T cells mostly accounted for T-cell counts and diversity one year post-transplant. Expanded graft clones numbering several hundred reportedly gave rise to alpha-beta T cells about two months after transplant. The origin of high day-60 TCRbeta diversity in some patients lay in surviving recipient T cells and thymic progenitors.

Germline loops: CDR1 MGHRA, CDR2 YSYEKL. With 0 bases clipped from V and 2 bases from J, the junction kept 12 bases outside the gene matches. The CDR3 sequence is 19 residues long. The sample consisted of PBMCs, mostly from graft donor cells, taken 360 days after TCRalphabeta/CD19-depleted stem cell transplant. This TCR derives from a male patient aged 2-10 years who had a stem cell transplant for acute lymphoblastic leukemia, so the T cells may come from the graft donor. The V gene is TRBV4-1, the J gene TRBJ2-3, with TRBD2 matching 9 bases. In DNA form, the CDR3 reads TGCGCCAGCAGCCAAGAGTTGGGGATAGCGGGAGAGGACACAGATACGCAGTATTTT. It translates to CASSQELGIAGEDTDTQYF.